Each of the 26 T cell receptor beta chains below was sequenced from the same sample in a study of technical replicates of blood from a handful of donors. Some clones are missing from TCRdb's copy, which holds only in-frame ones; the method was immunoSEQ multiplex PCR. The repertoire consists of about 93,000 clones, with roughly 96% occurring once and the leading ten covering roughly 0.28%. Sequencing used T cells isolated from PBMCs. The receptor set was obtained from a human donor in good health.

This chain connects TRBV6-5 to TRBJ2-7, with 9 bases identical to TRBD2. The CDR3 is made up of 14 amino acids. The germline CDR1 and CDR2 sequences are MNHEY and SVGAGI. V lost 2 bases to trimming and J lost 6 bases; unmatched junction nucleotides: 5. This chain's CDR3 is CASSYRAGGSEQYF. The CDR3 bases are TGTGCCAGCAGTTACCGGGCGGGAGGGTCCGAGCAGTACTTC.

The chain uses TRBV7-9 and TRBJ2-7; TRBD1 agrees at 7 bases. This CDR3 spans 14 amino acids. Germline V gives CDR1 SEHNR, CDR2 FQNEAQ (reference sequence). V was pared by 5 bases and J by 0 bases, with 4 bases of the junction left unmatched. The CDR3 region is CASSPRDSSYEQYF. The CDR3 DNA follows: TGTGCCAGCAGCCCACGGGACAGCTCCTACGAGCAGTACTTC. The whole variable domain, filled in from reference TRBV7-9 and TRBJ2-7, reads DTGVSQNPRHKITKRGQNVTFRCDPISEHNRLYWYRQTLGQGPEFLTYFQNEAQLEKSRLLSDRFSAERPKGSFSTLEIQRTEQGDSAMYLCASSPRDSSYEQYFGPGTRLTVT.

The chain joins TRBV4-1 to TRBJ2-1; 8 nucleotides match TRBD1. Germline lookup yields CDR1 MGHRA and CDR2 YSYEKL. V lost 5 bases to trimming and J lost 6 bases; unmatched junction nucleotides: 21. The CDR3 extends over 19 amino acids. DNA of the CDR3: TGCGCCAGCAGCTACTTTAACCCGATAGGACAGGGAAGGGTCAATGAGCAGTTCTTC. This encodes CASSYFNPIGQGRVNEQFF.

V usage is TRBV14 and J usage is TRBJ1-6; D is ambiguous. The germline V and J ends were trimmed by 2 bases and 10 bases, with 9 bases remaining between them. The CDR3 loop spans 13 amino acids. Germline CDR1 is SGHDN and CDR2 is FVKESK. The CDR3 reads CASSQHLESPLHF. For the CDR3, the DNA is TGTGCCAGCAGCCAACACCTTGAGTCACCCCTCCACTTT.

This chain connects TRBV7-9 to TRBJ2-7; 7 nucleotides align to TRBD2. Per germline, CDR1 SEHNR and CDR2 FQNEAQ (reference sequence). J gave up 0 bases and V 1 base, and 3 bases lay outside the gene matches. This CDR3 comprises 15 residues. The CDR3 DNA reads TGTGCCAGCAGCTTAGGGCTAGCGGCCTCCTACGAGCAGTACTTC. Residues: CASSLGLAASYEQYF.

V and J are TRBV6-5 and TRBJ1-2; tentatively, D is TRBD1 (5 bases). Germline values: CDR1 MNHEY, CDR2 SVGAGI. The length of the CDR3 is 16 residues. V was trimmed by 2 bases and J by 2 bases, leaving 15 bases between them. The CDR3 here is CASSYGAGERNYGYTF. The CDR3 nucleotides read TGTGCCAGCAGTTACGGGGCGGGGGAGAGGAACTATGGCTACACCTTC.

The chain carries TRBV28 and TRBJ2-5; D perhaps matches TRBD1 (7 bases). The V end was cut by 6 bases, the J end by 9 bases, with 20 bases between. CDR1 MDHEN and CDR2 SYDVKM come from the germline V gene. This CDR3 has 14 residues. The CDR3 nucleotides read TGTGCCAGCAGGCCTACAGGGGACTGGGTGCCCCAGTACTTC. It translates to CASRPTGDWVPQYF.

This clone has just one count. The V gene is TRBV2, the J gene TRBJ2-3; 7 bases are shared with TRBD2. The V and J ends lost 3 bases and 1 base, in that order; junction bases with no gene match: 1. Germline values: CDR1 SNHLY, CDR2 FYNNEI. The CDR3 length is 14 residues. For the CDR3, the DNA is TGTGCCAGCAGTGACACTAGCGGCACAGATACGCAGTATTTT. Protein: CASSDTSGTDTQYF.

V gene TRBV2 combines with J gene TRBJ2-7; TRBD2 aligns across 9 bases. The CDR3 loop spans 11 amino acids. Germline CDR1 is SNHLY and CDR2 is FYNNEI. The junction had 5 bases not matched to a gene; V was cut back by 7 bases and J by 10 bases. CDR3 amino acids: CASKAGGVQYF. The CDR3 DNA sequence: TGTGCCAGCAAAGCGGGAGGTGTCCAGTACTTC. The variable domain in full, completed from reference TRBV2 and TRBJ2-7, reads EPEVTQTPSHQVTQMGQEVILRCVPISNHLYFYWYRQILGQKVEFLVSFYNNEISEKSEIFDDQFSVERPDGSNFTLKIRSTKLEDSAMYFCASKAGGVQYFGPGTRLTVT.

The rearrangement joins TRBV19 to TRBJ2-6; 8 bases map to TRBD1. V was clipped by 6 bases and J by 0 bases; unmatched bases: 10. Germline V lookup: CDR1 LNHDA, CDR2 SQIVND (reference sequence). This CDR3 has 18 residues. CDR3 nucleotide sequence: TGTGCCAGTAGAAACCCGGGACAGGTGACCTCTGGGGCCAACGTCCTGACTTTC. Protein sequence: CASRNPGQVTSGANVLTF.

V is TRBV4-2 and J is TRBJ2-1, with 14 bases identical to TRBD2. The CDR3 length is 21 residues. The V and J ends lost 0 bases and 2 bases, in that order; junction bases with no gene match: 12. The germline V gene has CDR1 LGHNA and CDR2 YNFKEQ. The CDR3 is CASSQDMGTSGRLGTYNEQFF. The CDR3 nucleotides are TGTGCCAGCAGCCAAGATATGGGGACTAGCGGGAGACTCGGGACCTACAATGAGCAGTTCTTC.

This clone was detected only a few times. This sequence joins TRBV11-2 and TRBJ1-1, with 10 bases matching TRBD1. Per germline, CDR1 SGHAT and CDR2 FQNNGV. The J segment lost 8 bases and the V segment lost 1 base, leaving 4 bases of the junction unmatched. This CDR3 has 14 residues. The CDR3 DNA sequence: TGTGCCAGCAGCTTAGGGGACAGGGGTAGAGAAGCTTTCTTT. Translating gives CASSLGDRGREAFF.

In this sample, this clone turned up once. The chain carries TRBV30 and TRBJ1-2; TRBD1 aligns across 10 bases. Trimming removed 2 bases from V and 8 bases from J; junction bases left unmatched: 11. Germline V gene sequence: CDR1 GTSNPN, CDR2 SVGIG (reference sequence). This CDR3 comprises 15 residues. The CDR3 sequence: CAWSTDRGWFYGYTF. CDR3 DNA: TGTGCCTGGAGTACGGACAGGGGGTGGTTCTACGGCTACACCTTC.

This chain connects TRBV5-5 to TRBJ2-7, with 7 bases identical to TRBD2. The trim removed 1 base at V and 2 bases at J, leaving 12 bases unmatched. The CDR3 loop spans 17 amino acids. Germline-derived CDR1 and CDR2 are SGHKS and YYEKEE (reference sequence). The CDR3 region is CASSLKAGEWGAYEQYF. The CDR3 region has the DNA TGTGCCAGCAGCTTGAAGGCGGGAGAATGGGGGGCCTACGAGCAGTACTTC.

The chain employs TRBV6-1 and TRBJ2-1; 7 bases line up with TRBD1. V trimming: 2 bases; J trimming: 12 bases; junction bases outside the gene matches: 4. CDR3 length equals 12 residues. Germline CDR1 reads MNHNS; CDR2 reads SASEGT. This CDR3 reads CASSEQDRLQFF. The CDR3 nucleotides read TGTGCCAGCAGTGAACAGGACAGGCTGCAGTTCTTC.

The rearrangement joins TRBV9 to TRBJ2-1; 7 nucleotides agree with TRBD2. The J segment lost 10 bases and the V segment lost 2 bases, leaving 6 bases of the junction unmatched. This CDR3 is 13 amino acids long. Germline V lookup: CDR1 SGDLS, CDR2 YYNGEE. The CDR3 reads CASSVGAGPEQFF. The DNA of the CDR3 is TGTGCCAGCAGCGTGGGAGCGGGGCCCGAGCAGTTCTTC.

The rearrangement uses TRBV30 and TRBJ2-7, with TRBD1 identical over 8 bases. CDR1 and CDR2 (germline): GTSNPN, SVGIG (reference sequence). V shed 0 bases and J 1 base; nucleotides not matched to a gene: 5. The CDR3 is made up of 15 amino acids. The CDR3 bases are TGTGCCTGGAGTGTACAGGGGGACGGGTCCTACGAGCAGTACTTC. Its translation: CAWSVQGDGSYEQYF.

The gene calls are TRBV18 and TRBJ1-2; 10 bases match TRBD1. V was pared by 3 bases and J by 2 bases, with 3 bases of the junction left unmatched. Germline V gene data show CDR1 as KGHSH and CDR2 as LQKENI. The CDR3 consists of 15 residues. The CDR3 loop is CASSPGTGENYGYTF. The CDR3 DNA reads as TGTGCCAGCTCACCCGGGACAGGGGAAAACTATGGCTACACCTTC.

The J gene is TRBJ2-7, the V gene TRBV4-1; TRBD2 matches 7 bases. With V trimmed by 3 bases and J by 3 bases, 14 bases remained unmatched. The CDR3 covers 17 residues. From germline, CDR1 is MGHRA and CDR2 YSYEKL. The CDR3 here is CASSQGGKTGTDYEQYF. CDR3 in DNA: TGCGCCAGCAGCCAGGGGGGGAAAACCGGGACCGACTACGAGCAGTACTTC.

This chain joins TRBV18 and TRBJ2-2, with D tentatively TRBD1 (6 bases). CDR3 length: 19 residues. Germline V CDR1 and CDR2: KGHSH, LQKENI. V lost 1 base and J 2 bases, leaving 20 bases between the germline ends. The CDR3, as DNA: TGTGCCAGCTCACCACGACTGCTAACCGGGACAAAAAACACCGGGGAGCTGTTTTTT. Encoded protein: CASSPRLLTGTKNTGELFF. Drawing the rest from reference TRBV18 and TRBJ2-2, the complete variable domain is NAGVMQNPRHLVRRRGQEARLRCSPMKGHSHVYWYRQLPEEGLKFMVYLQKENIIDESGMPKERFSAEFPKEGPSILRIQQVVRGDSAAYFCASSPRLLTGTKNTGELFFGEGSRLTVL.

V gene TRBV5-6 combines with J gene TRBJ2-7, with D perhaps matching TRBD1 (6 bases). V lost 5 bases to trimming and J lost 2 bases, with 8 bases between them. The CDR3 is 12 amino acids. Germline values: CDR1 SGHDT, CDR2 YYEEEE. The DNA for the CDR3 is TGTGCCAGCAGGAGGACAGCCTACGAGCAGTACTTC. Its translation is CASRRTAYEQYF. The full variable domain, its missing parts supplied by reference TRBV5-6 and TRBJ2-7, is DAGVTQSPTHLIKTRGQQVTLRCSPKSGHDTVSWYQQALGQGPQFIFQYYEEEERQRGNFPDRFSGHQFPNYSSELNVNALLLGDSALYLCASRRTAYEQYFGPGTRLTVT.

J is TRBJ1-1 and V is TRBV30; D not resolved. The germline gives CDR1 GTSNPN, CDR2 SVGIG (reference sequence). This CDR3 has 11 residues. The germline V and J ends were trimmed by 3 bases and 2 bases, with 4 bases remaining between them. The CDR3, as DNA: TGTGCCTGGAGCCGTAACACTGAAGCTTTCTTT. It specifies CAWSRNTEAFF. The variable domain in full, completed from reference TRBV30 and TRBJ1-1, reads SQTIHQWPATLVQPVGSPLSLECTVEGTSNPNLYWYRQAAGRGLQLLFYSVGIGQISSEVPQNLSASRPQDRQFILSSKKLLLSDSGFYLCAWSRNTEAFFGQGTRLTVV.

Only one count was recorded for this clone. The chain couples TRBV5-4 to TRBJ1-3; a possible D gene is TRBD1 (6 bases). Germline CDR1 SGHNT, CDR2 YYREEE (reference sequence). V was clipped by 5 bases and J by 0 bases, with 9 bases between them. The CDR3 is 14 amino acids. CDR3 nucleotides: TGTGCCAGCAGTGAACAGGGCTCTGGAAACACCATATATTTT. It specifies CASSEQGSGNTIYF.

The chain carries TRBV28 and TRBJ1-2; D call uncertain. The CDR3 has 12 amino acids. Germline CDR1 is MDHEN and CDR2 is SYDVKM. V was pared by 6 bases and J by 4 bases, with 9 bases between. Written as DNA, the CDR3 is TGTGCCAGCAGCCCAGAATCCTATGGCTACACCTTC. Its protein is CASSPESYGYTF.

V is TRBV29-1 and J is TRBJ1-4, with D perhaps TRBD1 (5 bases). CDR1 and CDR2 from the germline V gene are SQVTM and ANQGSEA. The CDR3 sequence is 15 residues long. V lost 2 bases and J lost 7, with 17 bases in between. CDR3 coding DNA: TGCAGCGTTGAAAATCAGGGCGCGCGTAGTGAAAAACTGTTTTTT. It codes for CSVENQGARSEKLFF.

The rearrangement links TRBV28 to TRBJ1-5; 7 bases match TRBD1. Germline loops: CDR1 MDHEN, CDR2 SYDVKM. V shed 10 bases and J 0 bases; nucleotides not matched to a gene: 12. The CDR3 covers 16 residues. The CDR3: CANGQARLGSNQPQHF. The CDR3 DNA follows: TGTGCCAACGGACAGGCTAGACTTGGTAGCAATCAGCCCCAGCATTTT.